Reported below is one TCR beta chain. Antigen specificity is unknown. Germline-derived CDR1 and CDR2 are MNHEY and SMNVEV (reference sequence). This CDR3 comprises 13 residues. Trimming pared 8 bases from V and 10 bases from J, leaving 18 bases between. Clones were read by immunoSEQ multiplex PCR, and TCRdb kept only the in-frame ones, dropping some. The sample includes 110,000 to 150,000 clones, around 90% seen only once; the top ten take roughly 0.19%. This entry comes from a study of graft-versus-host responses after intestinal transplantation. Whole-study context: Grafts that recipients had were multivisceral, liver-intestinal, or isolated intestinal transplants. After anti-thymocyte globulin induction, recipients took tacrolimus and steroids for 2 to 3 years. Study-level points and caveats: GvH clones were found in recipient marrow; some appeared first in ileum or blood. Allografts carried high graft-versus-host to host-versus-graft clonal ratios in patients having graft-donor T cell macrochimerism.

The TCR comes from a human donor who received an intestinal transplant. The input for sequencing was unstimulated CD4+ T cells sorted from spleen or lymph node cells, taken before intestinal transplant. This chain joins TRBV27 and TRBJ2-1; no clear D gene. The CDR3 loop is CASGFIYAREQFF. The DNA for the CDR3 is TGTGCCAGCGGATTCATCTACGCGCGGGAGCAGTTCTTC.